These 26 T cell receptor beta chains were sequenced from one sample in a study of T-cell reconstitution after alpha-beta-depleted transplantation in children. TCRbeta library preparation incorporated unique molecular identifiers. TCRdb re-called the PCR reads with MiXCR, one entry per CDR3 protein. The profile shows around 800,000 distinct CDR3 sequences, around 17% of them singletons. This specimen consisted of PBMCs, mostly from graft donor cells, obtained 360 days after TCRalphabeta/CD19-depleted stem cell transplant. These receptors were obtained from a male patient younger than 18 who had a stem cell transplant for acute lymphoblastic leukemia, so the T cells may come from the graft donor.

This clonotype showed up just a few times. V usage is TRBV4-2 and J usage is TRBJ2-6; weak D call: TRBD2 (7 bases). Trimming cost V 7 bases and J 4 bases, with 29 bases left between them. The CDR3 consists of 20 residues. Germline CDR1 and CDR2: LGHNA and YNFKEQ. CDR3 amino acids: CASNLGLRGAASSGANVLTF. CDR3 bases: TGTGCCAGCAACCTAGGCTTACGGGGGGCTGCGAGTTCCGGGGCCAACGTCCTGACTTTC.

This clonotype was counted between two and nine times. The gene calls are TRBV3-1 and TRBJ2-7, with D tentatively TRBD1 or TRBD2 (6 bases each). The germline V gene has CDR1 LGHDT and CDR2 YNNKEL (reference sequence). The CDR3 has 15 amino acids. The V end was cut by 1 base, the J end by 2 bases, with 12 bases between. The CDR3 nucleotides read TGTGCCAGCAGCCAAGTTTTCGGGGGCACCTACGAGCAGTACTTC. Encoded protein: CASSQVFGGTYEQYF.

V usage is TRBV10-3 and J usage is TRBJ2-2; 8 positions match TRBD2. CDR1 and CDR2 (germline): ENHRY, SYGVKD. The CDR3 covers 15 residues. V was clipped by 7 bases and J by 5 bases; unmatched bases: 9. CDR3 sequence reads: CAINLAGPTTGELFF. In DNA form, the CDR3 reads TGTGCCATCAACCTAGCGGGCCCAACAACCGGGGAGCTGTTTTTT.

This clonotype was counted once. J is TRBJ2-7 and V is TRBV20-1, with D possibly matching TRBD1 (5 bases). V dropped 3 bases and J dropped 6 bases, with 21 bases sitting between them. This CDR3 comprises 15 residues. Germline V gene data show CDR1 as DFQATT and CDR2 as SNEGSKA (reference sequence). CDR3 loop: CSASLGLRWLSEQYF. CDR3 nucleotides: TGCAGTGCTAGTTTGGGGCTAAGATGGTTAAGCGAGCAGTACTTC.

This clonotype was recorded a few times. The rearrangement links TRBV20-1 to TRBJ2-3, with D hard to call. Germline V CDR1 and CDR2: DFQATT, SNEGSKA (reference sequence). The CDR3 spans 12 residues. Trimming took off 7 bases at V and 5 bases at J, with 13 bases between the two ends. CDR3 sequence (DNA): TGCAGTGTGTTGAAGGGTAGAGATACGCAGTATTTT. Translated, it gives CSVLKGRDTQYF.

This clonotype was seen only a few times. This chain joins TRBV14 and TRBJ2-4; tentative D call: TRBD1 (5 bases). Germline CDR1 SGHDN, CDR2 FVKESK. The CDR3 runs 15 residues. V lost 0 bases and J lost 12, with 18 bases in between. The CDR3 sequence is CASSQDSTGKRSQYF. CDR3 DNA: TGTGCCAGCAGCCAAGATAGTACAGGAAAGAGGAGTCAGTACTTC.

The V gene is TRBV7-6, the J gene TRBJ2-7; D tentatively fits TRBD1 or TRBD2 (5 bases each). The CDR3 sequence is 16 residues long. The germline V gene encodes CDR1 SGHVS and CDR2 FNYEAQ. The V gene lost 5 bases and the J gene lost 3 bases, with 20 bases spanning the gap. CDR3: CASSHRGQWRIYEQYF. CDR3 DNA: TGTGCCAGCAGCCATCGGGGCCAGTGGAGAATCTACGAGCAGTACTTC.

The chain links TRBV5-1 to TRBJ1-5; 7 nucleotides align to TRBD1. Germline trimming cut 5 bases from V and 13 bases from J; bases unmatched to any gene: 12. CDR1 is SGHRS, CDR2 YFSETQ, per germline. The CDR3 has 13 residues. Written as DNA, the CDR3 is TGCGCCAGCAGTTTTGAGACGGGACAGCGTCAGCATTTT. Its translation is CASSFETGQRQHF. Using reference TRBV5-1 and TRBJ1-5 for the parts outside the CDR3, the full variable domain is KAGVTQTPRYLIKTRGQQVTLSCSPISGHRSVSWYQQTPGQGLQFLFEYFSETQRNKGNFPGRFSGRQFSNSRSEMNVSTLELGDSALYLCASSFETGQRQHFGDGTRLSIL.

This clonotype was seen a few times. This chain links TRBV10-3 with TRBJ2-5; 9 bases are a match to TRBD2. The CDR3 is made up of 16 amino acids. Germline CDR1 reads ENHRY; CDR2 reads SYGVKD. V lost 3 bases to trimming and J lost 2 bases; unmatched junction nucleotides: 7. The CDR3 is CAISDDGLARQETQYF. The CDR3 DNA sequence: TGTGCCATCAGTGACGACGGACTAGCGAGACAAGAGACCCAGTACTTC.

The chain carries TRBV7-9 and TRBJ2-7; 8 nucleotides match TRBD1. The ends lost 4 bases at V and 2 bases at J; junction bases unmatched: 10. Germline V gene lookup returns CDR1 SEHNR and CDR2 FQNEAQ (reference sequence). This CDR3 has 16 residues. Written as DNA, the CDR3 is TGTGCCAGCAGCTCTCTCCGGACAGGGCATCCCTACGAGCAGTACTTC. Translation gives CASSSLRTGHPYEQYF.

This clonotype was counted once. As DNA, the CDR3 is TGTGCCTGGAGGTTGCGGGAGGGCCGGAATGAGCAGTTCTTC. Translated, it gives CAWRLREGRNEQFF. The chain has TRBV30 and TRBJ2-1; TRBD2 aligns across 9 bases. There are 14 residues in the CDR3. V was clipped by 3 bases and J by 7 bases; unmatched bases: 7. Looked up from germline, CDR1 is GTSNPN and CDR2 is SVGIG (reference sequence).

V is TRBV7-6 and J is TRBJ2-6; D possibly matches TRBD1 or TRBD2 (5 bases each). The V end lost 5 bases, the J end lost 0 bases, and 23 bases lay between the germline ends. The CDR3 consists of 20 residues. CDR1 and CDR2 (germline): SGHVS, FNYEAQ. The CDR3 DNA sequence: TGTGCCAGCAGCCCTCAGGGTGGGGGTCCCTTTAGCTCTGGGGCCAACGTCCTGACTTTC. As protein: CASSPQGGGPFSSGANVLTF.

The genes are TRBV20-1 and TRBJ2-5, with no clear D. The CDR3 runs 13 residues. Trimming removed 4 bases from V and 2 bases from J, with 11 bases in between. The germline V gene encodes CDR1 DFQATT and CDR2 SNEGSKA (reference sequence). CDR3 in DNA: TGCAGTGCTAAGCTCGGCGGACAAGAGACCCAGTACTTC. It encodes CSAKLGGQETQYF.

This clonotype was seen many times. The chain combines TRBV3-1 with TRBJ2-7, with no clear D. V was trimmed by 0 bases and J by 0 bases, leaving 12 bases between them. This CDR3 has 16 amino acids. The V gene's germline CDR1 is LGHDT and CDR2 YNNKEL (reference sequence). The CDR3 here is CASSQESMVSSYEQYF. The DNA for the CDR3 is TGTGCCAGCAGCCAAGAAAGTATGGTCAGCTCCTACGAGCAGTACTTC.

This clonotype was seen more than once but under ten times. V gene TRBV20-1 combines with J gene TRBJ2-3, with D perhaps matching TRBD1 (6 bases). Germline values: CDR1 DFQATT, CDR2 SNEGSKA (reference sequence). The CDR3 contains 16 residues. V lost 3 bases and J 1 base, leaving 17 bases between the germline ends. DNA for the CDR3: TGCAGTGCTAGTATCCGACAGGAGAAGGGCACAGATACGCAGTATTTT. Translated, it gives CSASIRQEKGTDTQYF.

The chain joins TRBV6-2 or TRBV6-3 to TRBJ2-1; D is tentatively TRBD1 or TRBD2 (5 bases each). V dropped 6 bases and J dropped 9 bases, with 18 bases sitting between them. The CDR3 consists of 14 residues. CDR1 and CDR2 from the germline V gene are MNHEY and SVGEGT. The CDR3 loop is CASSHGTKLGEQFF. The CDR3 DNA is TGTGCCAGCAGCCATGGGACCAAATTGGGTGAGCAGTTCTTC.

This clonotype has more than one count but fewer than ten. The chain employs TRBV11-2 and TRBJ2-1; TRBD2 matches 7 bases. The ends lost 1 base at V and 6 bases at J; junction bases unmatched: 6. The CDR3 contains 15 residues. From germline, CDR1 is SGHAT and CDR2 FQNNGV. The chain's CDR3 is CASSLGSVAGNEQFF. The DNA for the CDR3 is TGTGCCAGCAGCTTAGGCTCGGTAGCGGGCAATGAGCAGTTCTTC.

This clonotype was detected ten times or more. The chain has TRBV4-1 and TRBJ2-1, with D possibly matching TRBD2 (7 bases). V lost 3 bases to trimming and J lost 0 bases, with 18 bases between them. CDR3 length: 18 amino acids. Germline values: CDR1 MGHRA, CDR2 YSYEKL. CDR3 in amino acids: CASSQNGGLAVSYNEQFF. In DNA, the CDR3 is TGCGCCAGCAGCCAGAACGGGGGGCTAGCGGTCTCCTACAATGAGCAGTTCTTC.

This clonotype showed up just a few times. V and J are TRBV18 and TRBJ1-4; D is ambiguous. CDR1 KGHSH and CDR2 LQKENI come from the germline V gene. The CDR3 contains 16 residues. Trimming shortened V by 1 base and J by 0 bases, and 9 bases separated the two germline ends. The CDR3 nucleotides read TGTGCCAGCTCACCACTTTCGGCCTCAACTAATGAAAAACTGTTTTTT. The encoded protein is CASSPLSASTNEKLFF.

DNA for the CDR3: TGTGCCAGCAGCCAAGGGGGACGTAAAAATGAGCAGTTCTTC. Its translation: CASSQGGRKNEQFF. V usage is TRBV3-1 and J usage is TRBJ2-1; the D call may be TRBD1 or TRBD2 (5 bases each). The germline V gene has CDR1 LGHDT and CDR2 YNNKEL (reference sequence). V lost 1 base and J 7 bases, leaving 11 bases between the germline ends. The CDR3 is 14 residues long.

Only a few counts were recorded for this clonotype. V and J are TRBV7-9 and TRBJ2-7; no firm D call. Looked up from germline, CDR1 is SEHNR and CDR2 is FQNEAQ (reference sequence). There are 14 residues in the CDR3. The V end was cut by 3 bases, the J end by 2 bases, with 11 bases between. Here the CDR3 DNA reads TGTGCCAGCAGCTTTAATACGGGCCCCTACGAGCAGTACTTC. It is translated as CASSFNTGPYEQYF.

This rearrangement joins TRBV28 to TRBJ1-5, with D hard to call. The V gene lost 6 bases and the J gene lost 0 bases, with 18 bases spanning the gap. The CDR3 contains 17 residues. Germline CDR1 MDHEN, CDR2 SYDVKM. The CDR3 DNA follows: TGTGCCAGCAGCGCCCGGACCAGATCCTTTAGCAATCAGCCCCAGCATTTT. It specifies CASSARTRSFSNQPQHF. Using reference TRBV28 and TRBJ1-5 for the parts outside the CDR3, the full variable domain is DVKVTQSSRYLVKRTGEKVFLECVQDMDHENMFWYRQDPGLGLRLIYFSYDVKMKEKGDIPEGYSVSREKKERFSLILESASTNQTSMYLCASSARTRSFSNQPQHFGDGTRLSIL.

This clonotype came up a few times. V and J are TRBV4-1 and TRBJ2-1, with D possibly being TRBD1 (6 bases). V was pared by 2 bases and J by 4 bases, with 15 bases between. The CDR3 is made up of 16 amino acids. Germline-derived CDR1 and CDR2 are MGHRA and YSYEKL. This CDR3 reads CASSQPSRGGYNEQFF. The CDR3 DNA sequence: TGCGCCAGCAGCCAACCGTCAAGAGGGGGATACAATGAGCAGTTCTTC.

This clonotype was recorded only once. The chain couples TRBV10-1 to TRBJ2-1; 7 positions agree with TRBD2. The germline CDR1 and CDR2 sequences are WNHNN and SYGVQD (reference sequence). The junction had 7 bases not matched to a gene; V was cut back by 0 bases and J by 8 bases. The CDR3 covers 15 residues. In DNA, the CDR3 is TGCGCCAGCAGTGAGTCACAAAGCGGGAAGGATGAGCAGTTCTTC. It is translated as CASSESQSGKDEQFF.

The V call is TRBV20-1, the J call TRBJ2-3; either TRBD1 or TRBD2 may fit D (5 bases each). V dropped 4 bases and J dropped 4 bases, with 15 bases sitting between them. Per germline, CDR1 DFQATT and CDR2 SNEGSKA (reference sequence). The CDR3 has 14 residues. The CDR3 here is CSANRDPRSDTQYF. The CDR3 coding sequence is TGCAGTGCTAACCGGGACCCCCGTTCAGATACGCAGTATTTT.

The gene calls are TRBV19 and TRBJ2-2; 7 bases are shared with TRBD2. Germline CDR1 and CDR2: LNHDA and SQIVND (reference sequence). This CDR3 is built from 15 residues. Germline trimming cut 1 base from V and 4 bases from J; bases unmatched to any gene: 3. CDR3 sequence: CASSIGLAGTGELFF. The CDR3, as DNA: TGTGCCAGTAGTATAGGACTAGCCGGCACCGGGGAGCTGTTTTTT.